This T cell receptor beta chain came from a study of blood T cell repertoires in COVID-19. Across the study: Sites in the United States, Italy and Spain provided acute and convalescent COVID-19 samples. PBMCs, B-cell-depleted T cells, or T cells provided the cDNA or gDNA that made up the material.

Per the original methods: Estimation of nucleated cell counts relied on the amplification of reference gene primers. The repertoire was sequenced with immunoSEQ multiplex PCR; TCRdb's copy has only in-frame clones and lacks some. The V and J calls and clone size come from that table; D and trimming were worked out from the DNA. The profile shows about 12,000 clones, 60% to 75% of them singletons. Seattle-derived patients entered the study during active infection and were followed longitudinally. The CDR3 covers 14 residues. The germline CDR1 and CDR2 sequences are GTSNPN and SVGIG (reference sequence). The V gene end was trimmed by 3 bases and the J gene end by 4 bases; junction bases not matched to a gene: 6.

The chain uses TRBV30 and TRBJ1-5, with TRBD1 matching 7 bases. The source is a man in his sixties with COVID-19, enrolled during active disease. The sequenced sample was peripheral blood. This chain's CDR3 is CAWSTGTVNQPQHF. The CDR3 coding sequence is TGTGCCTGGAGCACCGGGACAGTTAATCAGCCCCAGCATTTT.